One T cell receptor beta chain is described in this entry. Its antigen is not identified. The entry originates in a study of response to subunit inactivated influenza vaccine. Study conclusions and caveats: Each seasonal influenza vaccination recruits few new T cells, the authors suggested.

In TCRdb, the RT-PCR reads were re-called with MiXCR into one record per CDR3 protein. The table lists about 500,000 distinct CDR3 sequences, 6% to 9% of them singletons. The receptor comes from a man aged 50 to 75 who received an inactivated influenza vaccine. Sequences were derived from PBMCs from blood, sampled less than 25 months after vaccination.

The CDR3 loop reads CASSGQSGVYEQYF. The DNA for the CDR3 is TGCGCCAGCAGCGGACAAAGCGGGGTCTACGAGCAGTACTTC. The rearrangement joins TRBV5-1 to TRBJ2-7; 7 positions agree with TRBD2. The length of the CDR3 is 14 residues. V was clipped by 4 bases and J by 3 bases; unmatched bases: 7. Germline loops: CDR1 SGHRS, CDR2 YFSETQ.